A selection of T cell receptor beta chains follows, all from one sample in a study of regulatory T cells in long-lasting Graves disease. TCRdb called the multiplex PCR reads again in MiXCR, with one record for every CDR3 protein. Among 250,000 or so distinct CDR3 sequences listed, about 19% were seen once. The sample in question was peripheral blood mononuclear cells (PBMCs), obtained at new diagnosis, from a patient treated with antithyroid drugs. The source of these receptors is a female donor with Graves disease. Both conserved end residues are part of each CDR3. The order of the fields is V gene, J gene, D gene, clone size, CDR3 protein, CDR3 DNA. A D gene is named only where the DNA matches it firmly. Expanded clones get a size class; other rows say once, few or many, or leave the size out.

V gene: TRBV4-3
J gene: TRBJ2-3
D gene: TRBD2
clone size: many
CDR3 protein: CASSQDFPLRGAADTQYF
CDR3 DNA: TGCGCCAGCAGCCAAGATTTCCCCCTGCGGGGGGCCGCAGATACGCAGTATTTT

V gene: TRBV5-1
J gene: TRBJ2-5
D gene: TRBD2
clone size: few
CDR3 protein: CASSPGLAGPYQETQYF
CDR3 DNA: TGCGCCAGCAGCCCGGGACTAGCGGGACCGTACCAAGAGACCCAGTACTTC

V gene: TRBV6-2/TRBV6-3
J gene: TRBJ2-3
D gene: -
clone size: many
CDR3 protein: CASSYARPNRPTDTQYF
CDR3 DNA: TGTGCCAGCAGTTACGCCCGGCCCAACCGGCCCACAGATACGCAGTATTTT

V gene: TRBV20-1
J gene: TRBJ1-2
D gene: -
clone size: many
CDR3 protein: CSARVDSGNGYTF
CDR3 DNA: TGCAGTGCTAGAGTAGATTCCGGGAACGGCTACACCTTC

V gene: TRBV4-3
J gene: TRBJ2-7
D gene: TRBD1
clone size: few
CDR3 protein: CASSPWTGGGGEQYF
CDR3 DNA: TGCGCCAGCAGCCCCTGGACAGGGGGAGGAGGGGAGCAGTACTTC

V gene: TRBV7-2
J gene: TRBJ2-3
D gene: TRBD2
clone size: many
CDR3 protein: CASSLGGGVDTQYF
CDR3 DNA: TGTGCCAGCAGCTTAGGGGGGGGGGTGGATACGCAGTATTTT

V gene: TRBV19
J gene: TRBJ2-1
D gene: -
clone size: many
CDR3 protein: CASSVPGTNDEQFF
CDR3 DNA: TGTGCCAGTAGTGTCCCCGGGACAAACGATGAGCAGTTCTTC

V gene: TRBV12-3/TRBV12-4
J gene: TRBJ1-2
D gene: -
clone size: many
CDR3 protein: CASSRSGSGGYTF
CDR3 DNA: TGTGCCAGCAGCCGATCAGGGTCTGGTGGCTACACCTTC

V gene: TRBV12-3/TRBV12-4
J gene: TRBJ2-7
D gene: TRBD2
clone size: many
CDR3 protein: CASSRLAGGLYEQYF
CDR3 DNA: TGTGCCAGCAGCCGACTAGCGGGAGGTCTCTATGAGCAGTACTTC

V gene: TRBV19
J gene: TRBJ1-5
D gene: -
clone size: many
CDR3 protein: CASTPGSRGLSNQPQHF
CDR3 DNA: TGTGCCAGTACACCGGGGAGTCGGGGTTTGAGTAATCAGCCCCAGCATTTT

V gene: TRBV2
J gene: TRBJ2-1
D gene: TRBD1
clone size: -
CDR3 protein: CASRSGTGSYNEQFF
CDR3 DNA: TGTGCCAGCAGGTCCGGGACAGGCTCCTACAATGAGCAGTTCTTC

V gene: TRBV2
J gene: TRBJ1-2
D gene: -
clone size: once
CDR3 protein: CASHEVRYGYTF
CDR3 DNA: TGTGCCAGCCATGAGGTCCGCTATGGCTACACCTTC

V gene: TRBV15
J gene: TRBJ1-6
D gene: -
clone size: few
CDR3 protein: CATSRESPGRDSPLHF
CDR3 DNA: TGTGCCACCAGCAGAGAAAGCCCAGGGAGGGATTCACCCCTCCACTTT

V gene: TRBV3-1
J gene: TRBJ2-3
D gene: -
clone size: -
CDR3 protein: CASSQDIDTQYF
CDR3 DNA: TGTGCCAGCAGCCAAGATATCGATACGCAGTATTTT

V gene: TRBV30
J gene: TRBJ1-1
D gene: -
clone size: many
CDR3 protein: CAWTNPRRLRNTEAFF
CDR3 DNA: TGTGCCTGGACAAACCCCCGGCGGTTGAGGAACACTGAAGCTTTCTTT

V gene: TRBV7-2
J gene: TRBJ2-1
D gene: -
clone size: many
CDR3 protein: CASSPRRNGGDTNEQFF
CDR3 DNA: TGTGCCAGCAGCCCACGTAGGAATGGGGGGGACACCAATGAGCAGTTCTTC

V gene: TRBV7-2
J gene: TRBJ2-1
D gene: TRBD2
clone size: many
CDR3 protein: CASSPHPPTSASSYNEQFF
CDR3 DNA: TGTGCCAGCAGCCCTCACCCGCCGACTAGCGCGAGCTCCTACAATGAGCAGTTCTTC

V gene: TRBV5-4
J gene: TRBJ1-1
D gene: -
clone size: many
CDR3 protein: CASSLWPAAEAFF
CDR3 DNA: TGTGCCAGCAGCTTATGGCCGGCCGCTGAAGCTTTCTTT

V gene: TRBV20-1
J gene: TRBJ2-1
D gene: TRBD2
clone size: many
CDR3 protein: CSARDLVTGGEQFF
CDR3 DNA: TGCAGTGCTAGAGATCTCGTGACGGGAGGTGAGCAGTTCTTC

V gene: TRBV5-1
J gene: TRBJ2-5
D gene: -
clone size: many
CDR3 protein: CASSLIRRETQYF
CDR3 DNA: TGCGCCAGCAGCTTGATCCGGCGAGAGACCCAGTACTTC

V gene: TRBV4-3
J gene: TRBJ1-2
D gene: -
clone size: many
CDR3 protein: CASSQVSGDFGYTF
CDR3 DNA: TGCGCCAGCAGCCAAGTTTCCGGAGATTTCGGCTACACCTTC

V gene: TRBV11-3
J gene: TRBJ1-2
D gene: -
clone size: -
CDR3 protein: CASSQENYGYTF
CDR3 DNA: TGTGCCAGCTCTCAGGAAAACTATGGCTACACCTTC

V gene: TRBV7-3
J gene: TRBJ2-7
D gene: TRBD1
clone size: many
CDR3 protein: CASSLNRGEGYEQYF
CDR3 DNA: TGTGCCAGCAGCTTAAACAGGGGCGAGGGCTACGAGCAGTACTTC

V gene: TRBV7-8
J gene: TRBJ1-2
D gene: -
clone size: -
CDR3 protein: CASSATGSYGYTF
CDR3 DNA: TGTGCCAGCAGCGCGACAGGATCCTATGGCTACACCTTC

V gene: TRBV28
J gene: TRBJ1-2
D gene: -
clone size: many
CDR3 protein: CASRYGYGYTF
CDR3 DNA: TGTGCCAGCAGGTACGGATATGGCTACACCTTC

V gene: TRBV9
J gene: TRBJ1-1
D gene: -
clone size: -
CDR3 protein: CASSPRTGISAEAFF
CDR3 DNA: TGTGCCAGCAGCCCCAGAACAGGGATTAGCGCTGAAGCTTTCTTT

V gene: TRBV5-1
J gene: TRBJ2-7
D gene: -
clone size: many
CDR3 protein: CASNAGAQTYEQYF
CDR3 DNA: TGCGCCAGCAACGCTGGGGCGCAGACCTACGAGCAGTACTTC

V gene: TRBV6-1
J gene: TRBJ2-1
D gene: -
clone size: many
CDR3 protein: CASSHSEGTSYNEQFF
CDR3 DNA: TGTGCCAGCAGCCATAGCGAGGGAACCTCCTACAATGAGCAGTTCTTC

V gene: TRBV9
J gene: TRBJ2-5
D gene: TRBD2
clone size: few
CDR3 protein: CASSVDQAGGQETQYF
CDR3 DNA: TGTGCCAGCAGCGTAGATCAAGCGGGGGGCCAAGAGACCCAGTACTTC